A selection of T cell receptor beta chains follows, all from one sample in a study of OX40 agonist ivuxolimab in advanced cancers. The protocol was immunoSEQ multiplex PCR, while the TCRdb copy is restricted to in-frame clones and leaves out a portion. This table has about 38,000 clones, about nine tenths appearing once. The sample consisted of CD4+ or CD8+ T cells sorted from blood, taken in a trial of the OX40 agonist ivuxolimab. Source of these receptors: an adult with an advanced solid tumor such as melanoma, head and neck, liver or kidney cancer. CDR3s include the opening cysteine and the closing phenylalanine or tryptophan. A D gene is named only where the DNA matches it firmly. Where a row states a size, it is once, few, many or the class of an expanded clone; other rows omit it.

d_call	clone_size	v_call	j_call	cdr3_aa	cdr3_nt
TRBD2	.	TRBV7-6	TRBJ2-1	CASRTSGSDNEQFF	TGTGCCAGCAGGACTAGCGGAAGCGACAATGAGCAGTTCTTC
TRBD1	.	TRBV7-8	TRBJ1-5	CASSEGQGGQPQHF	TGTGCCAGCAGCGAGGGACAGGGTGGTCAGCCCCAGCATTTT
TRBD1	once	TRBV7-6	TRBJ2-1	CASSGDSSYNEQFF	TGTGCCAGCAGCGGGGACAGCTCCTACAATGAGCAGTTCTTC
.	.	TRBV27	TRBJ2-1	CASRTGAYNEQFF	TGTGCCAGCAGGACCGGGGCCTACAATGAGCAGTTCTTC
.	.	TRBV5-8	TRBJ2-1	CASSYRGGYNEQFF	TGTGCCAGCAGCTATAGGGGGGGGTACAATGAGCAGTTCTTC
.	.	TRBV7-8	TRBJ1-2	CASSLGSTDPYGYTF	TGTGCCAGCAGCTTAGGGTCGACAGACCCCTATGGCTACACCTTC
TRBD2	.	TRBV7-9	TRBJ2-2	CASRIISGRLNTGELFF	TGTGCCAGCAGAATCATTAGCGGGAGGCTTAACACCGGGGAGCTGTTTTTT
.	.	TRBV7-9	TRBJ2-1	CASSINHEQFF	TGTGCCAGCAGCATAAACCATGAGCAGTTCTTC
.	.	TRBV5-1	TRBJ1-1	CASSRGDSRTEAFF	TGCGCCAGCAGCCGCGGGGATTCGAGGACTGAAGCTTTCTTT
.	.	TRBV27	TRBJ2-1	CASSIRGASYNEQFF	TGTGCCAGCAGTATCAGGGGAGCCAGTTACAATGAGCAGTTCTTC
TRBD1	.	TRBV25-1	TRBJ1-2	CATQGARNYGYTF	TGTGCCACCCAGGGGGCCCGGAACTATGGCTACACCTTC
.	.	TRBV19	TRBJ2-1	CASTTGLPSYNEQFF	TGTGCCAGTACCACCGGACTACCCTCCTACAATGAGCAGTTCTTC
.	.	TRBV23-1	TRBJ1-1	CASSQPNWRGTEAFF	TGCGCCAGCAGTCAACCTAACTGGAGAGGTACTGAAGCTTTCTTT
.	.	TRBV25-1	TRBJ2-5	CASSEFPGERETQYF	TGTGCCAGCAGTGAATTTCCGGGGGAGCGGGAGACCCAGTACTTC
TRBD1	.	TRBV9	TRBJ2-2	CASSSPLGQVNTGELFF	TGTGCCAGCAGCTCCCCGCTTGGACAGGTGAACACCGGGGAGCTGTTTTTT
.	.	TRBV4-1	TRBJ2-6	CASSQVGGSGANVLTF	TGCGCCAGCAGCCAAGTAGGGGGTTCTGGGGCCAACGTCCTGACTTTC
TRBD2	hyperexpanded	TRBV29-1	TRBJ2-2	CSGKGEGDTGELFF	TGCAGCGGAAAAGGGGAGGGCGACACCGGGGAGCTGTTTTTT
.	.	TRBV13	TRBJ1-4	CASSLGLAGGATNEKLFF	TGTGCCAGCAGCTTAGGACTTGCCGGGGGTGCAACTAATGAAAAACTGTTTTTT